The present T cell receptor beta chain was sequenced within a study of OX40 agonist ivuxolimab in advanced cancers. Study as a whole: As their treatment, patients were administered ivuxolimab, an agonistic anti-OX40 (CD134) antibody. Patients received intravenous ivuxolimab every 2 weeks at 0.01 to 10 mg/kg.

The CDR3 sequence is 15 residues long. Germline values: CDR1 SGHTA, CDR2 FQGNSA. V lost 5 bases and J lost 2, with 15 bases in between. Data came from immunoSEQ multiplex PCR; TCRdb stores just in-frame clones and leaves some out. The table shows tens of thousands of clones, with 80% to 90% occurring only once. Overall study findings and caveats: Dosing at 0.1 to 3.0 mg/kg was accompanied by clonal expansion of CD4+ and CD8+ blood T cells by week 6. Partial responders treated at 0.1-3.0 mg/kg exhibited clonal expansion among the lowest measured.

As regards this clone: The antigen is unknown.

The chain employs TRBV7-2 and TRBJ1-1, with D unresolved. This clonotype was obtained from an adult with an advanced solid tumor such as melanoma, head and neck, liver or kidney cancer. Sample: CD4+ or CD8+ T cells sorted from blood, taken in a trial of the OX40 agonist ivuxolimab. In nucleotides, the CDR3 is TGTGCCAGCAGCCCAGAGGTGGGCAGTAACACTGAAGCTTTCTTT. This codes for CASSPEVGSNTEAFF.